Detailed here is one TCR beta chain. As yet, its antigen is unknown. Germline V gene sequence: CDR1 SGHRS, CDR2 YFSETQ. The trim removed 4 bases at V and 0 bases at J, leaving 8 bases unmatched. The CDR3 length is 16 residues. The data were obtained in a study of CD8+ T cells in alopecia areata. Regarding the study as a whole: Tofacitinib did not eliminate many expanded lesional clones from scalp or blood. Tofacitinib significantly lowered scalp clonality and expanded CD8+ clones among the top 100.

Reverse transcription of extracted RNA yielded cDNA, which provided the sequencing template. Only in-frame clones appear in the TCRdb table, and some are missing; sequencing was by immunoSEQ multiplex PCR. The sample lists about 140,000 clones, about 88% seen once, with about 13% in the top ten. Sample treatment: oral pan-JAK inhibitor, 5-10 mg twice daily. It was from alopecia areata patients that lesional scalp punch biopsies and peripheral blood were collected. Cell sorting was applied to PBMCs, and CD4+ and CD8+ T cells were collected. The sequences come from CD8+ T cells sorted from blood, collected at week 4, from a patient treated with tofacitinib. V gene TRBV5-1 combines with J gene TRBJ1-1; 8 nucleotides line up with TRBD1. The clonotype was recovered from a human donor with alopecia areata. The chain's CDR3 is CASSPPGRGLNTEAFF. Here the CDR3 DNA reads TGCGCCAGCAGCCCTCCCGGCAGGGGGCTGAACACTGAAGCTTTCTTT.